This TCR beta chain was found in a study of T cells after yellow fever vaccination. Via MiXCR, TCRdb re-called the 5' RACE reads, giving one row per CDR3 protein. The sample records some 120,000 distinct CDR3 sequences, 7.5% to 9.5% being singletons. This clonotype occurred a few times. Per germline, CDR1 SGHTA and CDR2 FQGNSA. The CDR3 sequence is 15 residues long. With 4 bases clipped from V and 3 bases from J, the junction kept 4 bases outside the gene matches. The sequenced sample was CD8+ T cells sorted from PBMCs, obtained 45 days after the yellow fever booster vaccination. This TCR derives from a young man who received the YFV17D yellow fever vaccine. V and J are TRBV7-2 and TRBJ2-7; 12 nucleotides match TRBD2. The DNA of the CDR3 is TGTGCCAGCAGCTCAACTAGCGGGAGGCACTACGAGCAGTACTTC. It encodes CASSSTSGRHYEQYF.